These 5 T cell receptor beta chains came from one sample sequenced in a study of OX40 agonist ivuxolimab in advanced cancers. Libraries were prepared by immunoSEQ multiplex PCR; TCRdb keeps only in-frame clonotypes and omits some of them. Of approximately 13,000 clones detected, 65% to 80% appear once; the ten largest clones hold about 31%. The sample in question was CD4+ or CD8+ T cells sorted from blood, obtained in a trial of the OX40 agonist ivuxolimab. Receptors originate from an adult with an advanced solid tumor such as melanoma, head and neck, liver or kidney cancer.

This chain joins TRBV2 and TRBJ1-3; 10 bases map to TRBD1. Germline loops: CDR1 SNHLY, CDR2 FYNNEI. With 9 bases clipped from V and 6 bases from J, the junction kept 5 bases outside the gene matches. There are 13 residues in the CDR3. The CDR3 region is CASSGQGINTIYF. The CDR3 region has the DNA TGTGCCAGTTCGGGACAGGGGATAAACACCATATATTTT.

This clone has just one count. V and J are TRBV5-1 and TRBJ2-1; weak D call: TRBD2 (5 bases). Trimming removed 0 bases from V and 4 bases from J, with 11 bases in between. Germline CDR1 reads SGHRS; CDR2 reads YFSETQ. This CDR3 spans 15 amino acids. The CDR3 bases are TGCGCCAGCAGCTTGGGGACTGAAAGATACAATGAGCAGTTCTTC. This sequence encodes CASSLGTERYNEQFF.

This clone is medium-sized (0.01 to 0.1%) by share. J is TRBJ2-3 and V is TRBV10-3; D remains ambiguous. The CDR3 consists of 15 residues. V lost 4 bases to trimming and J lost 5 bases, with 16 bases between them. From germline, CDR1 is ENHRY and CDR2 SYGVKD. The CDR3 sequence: CAISGIFGGEDTQYF. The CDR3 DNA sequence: TGTGCCATCAGTGGGATCTTTGGCGGAGAAGATACGCAGTATTTT.

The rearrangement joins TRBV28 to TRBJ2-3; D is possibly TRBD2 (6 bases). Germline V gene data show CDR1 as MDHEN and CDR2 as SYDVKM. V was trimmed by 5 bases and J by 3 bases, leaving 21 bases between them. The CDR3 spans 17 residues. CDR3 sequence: CASSRLDSLARTDTQYF. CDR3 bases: TGTGCCAGCAGTCGACTAGATTCGCTAGCCAGGACAGATACGCAGTATTTT.

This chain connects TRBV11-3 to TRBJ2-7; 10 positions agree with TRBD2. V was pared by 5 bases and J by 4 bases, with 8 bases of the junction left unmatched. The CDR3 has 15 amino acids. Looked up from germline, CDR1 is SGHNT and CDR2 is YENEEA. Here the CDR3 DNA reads TGTGCCAGCAGCGTAGCGGCTAGCGGGAGTTACGAGCAGTACTTC. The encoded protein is CASSVAASGSYEQYF. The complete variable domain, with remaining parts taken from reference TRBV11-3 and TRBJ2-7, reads EAGVVQSPRYKIIEKKQPVAFWCNPISGHNTLYWYLQNLGQGPELLIRYENEEAVDDSQLPKDRFSAERLKGVDSTLKIQPAELGDSAVYLCASSVAASGSYEQYFGPGTRLTVT.